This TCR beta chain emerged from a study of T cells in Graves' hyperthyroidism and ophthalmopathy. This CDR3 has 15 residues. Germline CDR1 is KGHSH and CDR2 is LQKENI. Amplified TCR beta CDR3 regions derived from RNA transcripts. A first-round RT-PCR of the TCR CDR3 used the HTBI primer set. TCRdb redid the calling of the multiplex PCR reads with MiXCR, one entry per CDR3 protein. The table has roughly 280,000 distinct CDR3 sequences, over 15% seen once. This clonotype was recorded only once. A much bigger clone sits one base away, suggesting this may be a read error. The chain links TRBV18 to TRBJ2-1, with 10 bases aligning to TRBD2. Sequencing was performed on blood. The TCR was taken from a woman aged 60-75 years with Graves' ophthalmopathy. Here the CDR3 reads CASSLLAGRVDEQLF. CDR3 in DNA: TGTGCCAGCTCATTACTAGCGGGAAGGGTCGATGAGCAGCTCTTC.